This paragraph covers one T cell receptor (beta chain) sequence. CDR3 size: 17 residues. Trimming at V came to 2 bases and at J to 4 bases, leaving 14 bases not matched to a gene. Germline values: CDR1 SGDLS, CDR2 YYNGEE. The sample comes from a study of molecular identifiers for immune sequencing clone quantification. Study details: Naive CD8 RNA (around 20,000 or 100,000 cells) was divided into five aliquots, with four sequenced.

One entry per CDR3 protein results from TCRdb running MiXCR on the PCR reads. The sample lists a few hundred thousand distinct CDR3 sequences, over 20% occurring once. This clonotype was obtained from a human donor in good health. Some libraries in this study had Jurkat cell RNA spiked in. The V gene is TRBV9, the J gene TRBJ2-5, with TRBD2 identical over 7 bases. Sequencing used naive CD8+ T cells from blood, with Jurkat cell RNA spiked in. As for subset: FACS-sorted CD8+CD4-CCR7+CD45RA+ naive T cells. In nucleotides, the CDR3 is TGTGCCAGCAGCGTCGGAGCGGGGATAGTGAACGGAGAGACCCAGTACTTC. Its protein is CASSVGAGIVNGETQYF.